The sequence of this TCR beta chain was determined in a study of T-cell reconstitution after alpha-beta-depleted transplantation in children. During its preparation, the TCRbeta library received unique molecular identifiers. TCRdb ran MiXCR on the PCR reads and lists one entry per CDR3 protein. The data hold 500,000 to 600,000 distinct CDR3 sequences, with around 18% observed a single time. The CDR3 covers 14 residues. Trimming cost V 0 bases and J 4 bases, with 12 bases left between them. Looked up from germline, CDR1 is SQVTM and CDR2 is ANQGSEA. This sequence was found in a human donor who donated a stem cell graft to a child with acute lymphoblastic leukemia. The genes are TRBV29-1 and TRBJ2-5; D gene ambiguous. Source: PBMCs from the stem cell graft donor, taken from the stem cell graft. Here the CDR3 reads CSVEDLSRPETQYF. For the CDR3, the DNA is TGCAGCGTTGAAGATTTATCGAGACCAGAGACCCAGTACTTC.